This entry lists 4 T cell receptor beta chains sequenced from one sample in a study of graft-versus-host responses after intestinal transplantation. This table comes from immunoSEQ multiplex PCR, and its TCRdb copy is limited to in-frame clones, with some not included. The sample lists 90,000 to 150,000 clones, 80% to 95% occurring once. Which antigens these TCRs recognize remains unknown. This specimen was unstimulated CD4+ T cells sorted from spleen or lymph node cells, taken before intestinal transplant. These receptor sequences come from a human donor who received an intestinal transplant.

The rearrangement links TRBV6-5 to TRBJ2-5, with 9 nucleotides matching TRBD2. The trim removed 5 bases at V and 1 base at J, leaving 2 bases unmatched. This CDR3 region has 14 residues. Germline CDR1 reads MNHEY; CDR2 reads SVGAGI. The CDR3 DNA sequence: TGTGCCAGCAGTCCGACTAGCGGCCAAGAGACCCAGTACTTC. This encodes CASSPTSGQETQYF.

This clone has just one count. The V and J genes are TRBV28 and TRBJ2-1; D uncertain. V was clipped by 3 bases and J by 11 bases, with 5 bases between them. Per germline, CDR1 MDHEN and CDR2 SYDVKM. The CDR3 is 10 amino acids. The CDR3 region has the DNA TGTGCCAGCAGTTTGAGGAAGCAGTTCTTC. This sequence encodes CASSLRKQFF.

The V and J genes are TRBV5-3 and TRBJ1-1; TRBD1 matches 7 bases. TRBV5-3 is marked as an open reading frame, function uncertain. The ends lost 4 bases at V and 0 bases at J; junction bases unmatched: 18. The CDR3 runs 19 residues. CDR3 sequence reads: CARSRQGWLDSDVNTEAFF. The CDR3, as DNA: TGTGCCAGAAGCCGACAGGGTTGGTTAGACTCTGACGTGAACACTGAAGCTTTCTTT.

This clone was observed once. V and J are TRBV6-5 and TRBJ1-4; D gene ambiguous. V was cut by 0 bases and J by 7 bases, with 6 bases left in between. Per germline, CDR1 MNHEY and CDR2 SVGAGI. The CDR3 totals 13 residues. The CDR3 nucleotides are TGTGCCAGCAGTTACTCAGGTTTTGAAAAACTGTTTTTT. Translating gives CASSYSGFEKLFF.